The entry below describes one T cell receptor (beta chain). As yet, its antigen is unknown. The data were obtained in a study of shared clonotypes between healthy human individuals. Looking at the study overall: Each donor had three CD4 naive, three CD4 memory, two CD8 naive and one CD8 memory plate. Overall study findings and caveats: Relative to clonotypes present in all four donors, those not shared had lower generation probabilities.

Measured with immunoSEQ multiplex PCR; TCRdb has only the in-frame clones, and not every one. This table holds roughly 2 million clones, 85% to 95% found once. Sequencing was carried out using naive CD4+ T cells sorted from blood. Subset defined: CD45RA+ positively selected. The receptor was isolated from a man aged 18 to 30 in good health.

The CDR3 sequence is CASSLTGGAVDTQYF. DNA of the CDR3: TGTGCCAGCAGCTTAACCGGGGGGGCCGTAGATACGCAGTATTTT. This chain connects TRBV11-1 to TRBJ2-3; 8 bases match TRBD2. The germline CDR1 and CDR2 sequences are SGHAT and FQDESV (reference sequence). This CDR3 has 15 amino acids. Losses at the gene ends were 2 bases for V and 5 bases for J; bases not matched to a gene: 6. Using reference TRBV11-1 and TRBJ2-3 for the parts outside the CDR3, the full variable domain is EAEVAQSPRYKITEKSQAVAFWCDPISGHATLYWYRQILGQGPELLVQFQDESVVDDSQLPKDRFSAERLKGVDSTLKIQPAELGDSAMYLCASSLTGGAVDTQYFGPGTRLTVL.